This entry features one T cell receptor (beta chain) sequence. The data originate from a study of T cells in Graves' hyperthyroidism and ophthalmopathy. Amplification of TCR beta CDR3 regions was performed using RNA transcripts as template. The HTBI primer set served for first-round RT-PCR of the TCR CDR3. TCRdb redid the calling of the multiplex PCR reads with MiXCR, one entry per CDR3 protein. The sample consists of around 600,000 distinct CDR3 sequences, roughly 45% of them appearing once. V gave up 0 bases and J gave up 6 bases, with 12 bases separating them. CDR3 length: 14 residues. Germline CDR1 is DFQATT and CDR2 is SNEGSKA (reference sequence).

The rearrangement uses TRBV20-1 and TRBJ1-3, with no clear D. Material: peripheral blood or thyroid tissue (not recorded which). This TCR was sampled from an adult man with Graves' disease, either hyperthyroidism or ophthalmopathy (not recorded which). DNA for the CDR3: TGCAGTGCTAGAGATCTGCAGAGGCTAAACACCATATATTTT. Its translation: CSARDLQRLNTIYF.